Shown below are 26 T cell receptor beta chains from a single sample sequenced in a study of T cell responses to AZD1222 COVID-19 vaccine. Profiling relied on immunoSEQ multiplex PCR, and the TCRdb table lists in-frame clones only, not all of them. The sample lists more than 110,000 clones, 75% to 90% occurring once. The starting material was peripheral blood, obtained on day 0 of AZD1222 vaccination. Receptors originate from an adult in good health.

V gene TRBV28 combines with J gene TRBJ1-6; 7 bases map to TRBD1. Trimming removed 6 bases from V and 8 bases from J; junction bases left unmatched: 10. CDR3 length equals 15 residues. From germline, CDR1 is MDHEN and CDR2 SYDVKM. The CDR3, as DNA: TGTGCCAGCAGCCGAGGACAGGCGGGAGATTCACCCCTCCACTTT. Encoded protein: CASSRGQAGDSPLHF.

The chain couples TRBV5-1 to TRBJ1-4; D possibly corresponds to TRBD1 (5 bases). V was clipped by 7 bases and J by 7 bases, with 17 bases between them. The CDR3 loop spans 14 amino acids. Germline V lookup: CDR1 SGHRS, CDR2 YFSETQ. CDR3 sequence: CASRPRDGSEKLFF. For the CDR3, the DNA is TGCGCCAGCCGCCCCAGGGACGGCTCTGAAAAACTGTTTTTT.

The chain has TRBV9 and TRBJ1-1, with TRBD1 as a possible D gene (6 bases). The CDR3 contains 15 residues. Germline CDR1 is SGDLS and CDR2 is YYNGEE. The V and J ends lost 2 bases and 0 bases respectively, with 11 bases between them. CDR3 sequence: CASSVGQLMNTEAFF. The CDR3 DNA reads as TGTGCCAGCAGCGTTGGACAGCTTATGAACACTGAAGCTTTCTTT.

The chain is built from TRBV27 and TRBJ1-5; 8 positions agree with TRBD1. The germline CDR1 and CDR2 sequences are MNHEY and SMNVEV (reference sequence). This CDR3 spans 14 amino acids. Unmatched junction bases numbered 3, after V lost 6 bases and J lost 2 bases. The CDR3 DNA follows: TGTGCCAGCAGATCGACAGGGGGCAATCAGCCCCAGCATTTT. This translates into CASRSTGGNQPQHF.

This chain joins TRBV3-1 (or the pseudogene TRBV3-2) and TRBJ2-1, with D tentatively TRBD2 (6 bases). Germline V lookup: CDR1 LGHDT, CDR2 YNNKEL (reference sequence). The V end lost 4 bases, the J end lost 6 bases, and 13 bases lay between the germline ends. CDR3 length: 14 residues. In DNA, the CDR3 is TGTGCCAGCAGCCTACACACCGGGGGCAATGAGCAGTTCTTC. Its protein is CASSLHTGGNEQFF.

This rearrangement joins TRBV20-1 to TRBJ1-1; D is undetermined. V was trimmed by 6 bases and J by 7 bases, leaving 12 bases between them. CDR1 and CDR2 (germline): DFQATT, SNEGSKA (reference sequence). The CDR3 is 11 amino acids. CDR3 sequence reads: CSAPAGSEAFF. CDR3 sequence (DNA): TGCAGTGCACCCGCAGGAAGTGAAGCTTTCTTT.

The CDR3 DNA sequence: TGTGCCAGCAGTTACGAGGGTTTTGCTGGAAACACCATATATTTT. Protein: CASSYEGFAGNTIYF. The rearrangement joins TRBV6-6 to TRBJ1-3; D is unresolved. Trimming removed 2 bases from V and 2 bases from J, with 10 bases in between. Germline values: CDR1 MNHNY, CDR2 SVGAGI (reference sequence). The CDR3 is 15 amino acids.

The gene calls are TRBV6-5 and TRBJ1-1; D gene ambiguous. The CDR3 length is 12 residues. Germline V gene sequence: CDR1 MNHEY, CDR2 SVGAGI. V shed 0 bases and J shed 6 bases, with 5 bases lying between them. CDR3 bases: TGTGCCAGCAGTTACTCGCGGGCTGAAGCTTTCTTT. Translating it yields CASSYSRAEAFF.

This clone occurred once. The V gene is TRBV19, the J gene TRBJ2-3, with 9 bases aligning to TRBD2. Germline loops: CDR1 LNHDA, CDR2 SQIVND (reference sequence). The ends lost 5 bases at V and 5 bases at J; junction bases unmatched: 11. This CDR3 spans 16 amino acids. The CDR3 spells CASSQVSGSGRDTQYF. The CDR3 DNA sequence: TGTGCCAGTAGTCAAGTTAGCGGGAGCGGGAGAGATACGCAGTATTTT.

This sequence joins TRBV27 and TRBJ1-6, with a tentative D call TRBD1 (5 bases). V lost 6 bases to trimming and J lost 2 bases, with 11 bases between them. This CDR3 spans 15 amino acids. The germline CDR1 and CDR2 sequences are MNHEY and SMNVEV (reference sequence). This chain's CDR3 is CASSPTVPYNSPLHF. The CDR3 DNA reads as TGTGCCAGCAGCCCGACAGTCCCCTATAATTCACCCCTCCACTTT.

Comments on this clone: One junction end does not reproduce the germline sequence, and a read error may be involved. The rearrangement links TRBV30 to TRBJ2-7; the D gene is possibly TRBD1 (6 bases). CDR1 and CDR2 from the germline V gene are GTSNPN and SVGIG (reference sequence). The CDR3 is 10 amino acids. The CDR3 region is CAWKGRGFHF. The CDR3 region has the DNA TGTGCCTGGAAAGGCAGGGGCTTTCACTTC.

The chain recombines TRBV18 with TRBJ1-2, with 7 bases aligning to TRBD1. Germline CDR1 and CDR2: KGHSH and LQKENI. The CDR3 length is 13 residues. The junction had 1 base not matched to a gene; V was cut back by 3 bases and J by 3 bases. The CDR3 sequence: CASSPGTDYGYTF. The CDR3 DNA sequence: TGTGCCAGCTCACCGGGGACAGACTATGGCTACACCTTC.

The genes are TRBV10-3 and TRBJ2-7; TRBD2 matches 9 bases. Per the germline V gene, CDR1 is ENHRY and CDR2 is SYGVKD. This CDR3 region has 18 residues. Trimming at V came to 7 bases and at J to 3 bases, leaving 19 bases not matched to a gene. CDR3 DNA sequence: TGTGCCATCACCCAGGGGCTAGCGGGGACAGCGTTTGGCTACGAGCAGTACTTC. This encodes CAITQGLAGTAFGYEQYF.

This clone showed up just once. This specimen includes other DNA sequences encoding the same CDR3. The CDR3 DNA sequence: TGCAGTGCTAGACGGGACAATGAGCAGTTCTTC. This codes for CSARRDNEQFF. The chain is built from TRBV20-1 and TRBJ2-1; D remains ambiguous. The CDR3 totals 11 residues. Per the germline V gene, CDR1 is DFQATT and CDR2 is SNEGSKA (reference sequence). With 2 bases removed from V and 5 bases from J, the gap between germline ends came to 4 bases.

V and J are TRBV2 and TRBJ2-7; D not certain. This CDR3 region has 11 residues. The V end lost 4 bases, the J end lost 4 bases, and 5 bases lay between the germline ends. Per the germline V gene, CDR1 is SNHLY and CDR2 is FYNNEI. The CDR3 DNA reads TGTGCCAGCAGTGTTGTTTACGAGCAGTACTTC. Translation: CASSVVYEQYF.

This chain joins TRBV20-1 and TRBJ2-3; D perhaps matches TRBD2 (5 bases). V lost 6 bases and J lost 3, with 16 bases in between. This CDR3 is 14 amino acids long. Germline V lookup: CDR1 DFQATT, CDR2 SNEGSKA (reference sequence). CDR3 loop: CSASGLAETDTQYF. CDR3 nucleotides: TGCAGTGCCAGTGGGCTAGCCGAAACAGATACGCAGTATTTT.

The CDR3 region is CASTTFGTGGNEQFF. CDR3 in DNA: TGTGCCAGCACGACGTTCGGGACAGGGGGCAATGAGCAGTTCTTC. This sequence joins TRBV2 and TRBJ2-1; 11 nucleotides line up with TRBD1. This CDR3 comprises 15 residues. Germline CDR1 and CDR2: SNHLY and FYNNEI. J was trimmed by 6 bases and V by 7 bases; bases with no gene match: 8.

V and J are TRBV2 and TRBJ2-1; no reliable D call. CDR3 size: 15 residues. Germline lookup yields CDR1 SNHLY and CDR2 FYNNEI. V was trimmed by 3 bases and J by 7 bases, leaving 16 bases between them. The CDR3 coding sequence is TGTGCCAGCAGTGATGGAACCCTTAATGGGAATGAGCAGTTCTTC. It yields the protein CASSDGTLNGNEQFF.

The table lists this clone with a few counts. V is TRBV6-5 and J is TRBJ1-2; tentative D call: TRBD1 (5 bases). The germline CDR1 and CDR2 sequences are MNHEY and SVGAGI. CDR3 size: 13 residues. The V end lost 0 bases, the J end lost 7 bases, and 9 bases lay between the germline ends. DNA for the CDR3: TGTGCCAGCAGTTACTCTGGGGGGTCTGGCTACACCTTC. Its translation: CASSYSGGSGYTF.

The rearrangement uses TRBV13 and TRBJ1-3; D gene ambiguous. Trimming removed 0 bases from V and 2 bases from J, with 11 bases in between. The CDR3 consists of 16 residues. Germline CDR1 PRHDT, CDR2 FYEKMQ (reference sequence). This CDR3 is CASSLGLMTAGNTIYF. CDR3 DNA sequence: TGTGCCAGCAGCTTAGGCCTCATGACGGCTGGAAACACCATATATTTT.

This rearrangement joins TRBV27 to TRBJ1-1; TRBD1 is a possible D gene (5 bases). The length of the CDR3 is 11 residues. Between the trimmed V and J ends, which lost 6 bases and 13 bases, there was a span of 15 bases. The germline V gene encodes CDR1 MNHEY and CDR2 SMNVEV (reference sequence). CDR3 nucleotides: TGTGCCAGCAGGTACGCAGGGTCTTTTTTCTTT. Translated: CASRYAGSFFF.

This sequence joins TRBV6-5 and TRBJ1-2, with TRBD1 identical over 9 bases. The CDR3 runs 14 residues. Germline CDR1 reads MNHEY; CDR2 reads SVGAGI. The V segment lost 2 bases and the J segment 8 bases; nucleotides outside the gene matches: 6. CDR3 in amino acids: CASSYRRQGGGYTF. The CDR3 DNA follows: TGTGCCAGCAGTTACCGGAGACAGGGGGGAGGCTACACCTTC.

This clone occurred many times. The chain links TRBV30 to TRBJ2-7, with D perhaps matching TRBD1 or TRBD2 (5 bases each). Germline CDR1 GTSNPN, CDR2 SVGIG (reference sequence). V was pared by 2 bases and J by 2 bases, with 13 bases between. This CDR3 is built from 14 residues. For the CDR3, the DNA is TGTGCCTGGAGTCGAGGGACGATGACCTACGAGCAGTACTTC. Translated, it gives CAWSRGTMTYEQYF.

In its sample, this clone was seen once. The chain combines TRBV5-1 with TRBJ2-5; D unclear. CDR1 and CDR2 (germline): SGHRS, YFSETQ. The V and J ends lost 0 bases and 4 bases respectively, with 13 bases between them. CDR3 size: 15 residues. The CDR3 spells CASSLVSRRLETQYF. CDR3 DNA: TGCGCCAGCAGCTTGGTGTCGCGCCGACTAGAGACCCAGTACTTC.

The rearrangement joins TRBV6-2 or TRBV6-3 to TRBJ2-7, with a possible D match to TRBD1 (6 bases). CDR1 and CDR2 (germline): MNHEY, SVGEGT. The V gene lost 4 bases and the J gene lost 6 bases, with 19 bases spanning the gap. The length of the CDR3 is 15 residues. CDR3 loop: CASSSPRGGWGEQYF. The CDR3 DNA reads TGTGCCAGCAGTTCCCCCCGAGGGGGTTGGGGCGAGCAGTACTTC.

This rearrangement joins TRBV7-3 to TRBJ1-1; D is unclear. Germline CDR1 SGHTA, CDR2 FQGTGA. This CDR3 is built from 13 residues. The ends were cut back, 3 bases at V and 0 bases at J, with 5 bases in the middle. CDR3 in amino acids: CASSFALNTEAFF. CDR3 DNA: TGTGCCAGCAGCTTTGCTCTGAACACTGAAGCTTTCTTT.